The next 10 T cell receptor beta chains were all read from a single sample in a study of early T cells in non-severe SARS-CoV-2 infection. TCRdb independently ran MiXCR on the 5' RACE reads; one entry per CDR3 protein. The sample has over 55,000 distinct CDR3 sequences, around an eighth seen once. The source material was whole blood, sampled at baseline. The receptor source for this set is an adult who was a healthcare worker with PCR-confirmed SARS-CoV-2 infection or an uninfected control (not recorded which).

This clonotype was picked up a small number of times. The genes are TRBV18 and TRBJ1-3; D possibly corresponds to TRBD1 (5 bases). Trimming took 6 bases from V and 0 from J, leaving 12 bases between them. The V gene's germline CDR1 is KGHSH and CDR2 LQKENI. CDR3 length: 15 residues. The CDR3 coding sequence is TGTGCCAGCTCTTTAGGGGAGCCCTCTGGAAACACCATATATTTT. Its translation: CASSLGEPSGNTIYF.

This clonotype turned up a few times. This chain links TRBV9 with TRBJ2-7; TRBD1 matches 7 bases. This CDR3 is built from 15 residues. The junction had 4 bases not matched to a gene; V was cut back by 0 bases and J by 1 base. Germline CDR1 SGDLS, CDR2 YYNGEE. For the CDR3, the DNA is TGTGCCAGCAGCGTAGGGGGGACAGCTTCCTACGAGCAGTACTTC. Translation gives CASSVGGTASYEQYF.

This clonotype was detected ten times or more. J is TRBJ2-3 and V is TRBV21-1; the D call of TRBD1 is as the table states it, not checked on the DNA. TRBV21-1 is termed a pseudogene. The CDR3 spans 17 residues. CDR3 nucleotide sequence: TGTGCCAGCAGCAAACCCCCGGGGGGGTCAAGCACAGATACGCAGTATTTT. Amino acid sequence: CASSKPPGGSSTDTQYF.

This clonotype showed up just a few times. The gene calls are TRBV19 and TRBJ2-1, with D unclear. This CDR3 contains 12 residues. Germline assignment: CDR1 LNHDA and CDR2 SQIVND (reference sequence). V was pared by 8 bases and J by 6 bases, with 11 bases between. The CDR3 region is CASGAFVNEQFF. The CDR3 DNA sequence: TGTGCCAGTGGTGCATTCGTCAATGAGCAGTTCTTC.

This chain uses TRBV12-3 or TRBV12-4 with TRBJ1-6; 10 bases align to TRBD1. This CDR3 has 15 amino acids. V lost 4 bases to trimming and J lost 11 bases; unmatched junction nucleotides: 8. In nucleotides, the CDR3 is TGTGCCAGCAGTTCCGGGACAGGGGACATTCCACCCCTCCACTTT. It translates to CASSSGTGDIPPLHF.

This clonotype was seen only a few times. The V and J genes are TRBV18 and TRBJ1-5; the D gene is possibly TRBD1 (5 bases). The germline CDR1 and CDR2 sequences are KGHSH and LQKENI. The V gene lost 3 bases and the J gene lost 5 bases, with 17 bases spanning the gap. This CDR3 comprises 16 residues. CDR3 nucleotides: TGTGCCAGCTCACCCGGCACGGGGGAAGGAGATCAGCCCCAGCATTTT. This sequence encodes CASSPGTGEGDQPQHF.

The chain is built from TRBV7-8 and TRBJ2-2; no clear D gene. Looked up from germline, CDR1 is SGHVS and CDR2 is FQNEAQ. V was shortened by 2 bases and J by 7 bases, with 11 bases between the two germline ends. The CDR3 is made up of 14 amino acids. The CDR3 loop reads CASSLYGPLGELFF. The CDR3 DNA is TGTGCCAGCAGCTTATACGGGCCTCTCGGGGAGCTGTTTTTT.

The J gene is TRBJ1-4, the V gene TRBV11-1; the D gene is possibly TRBD1 (5 bases). The CDR3 contains 15 residues. The V end was cut by 5 bases, the J end by 6 bases, with 16 bases between. Germline values: CDR1 SGHAT, CDR2 FQDESV (reference sequence). CDR3 bases: TGTGCCAGCAGCCCCGGACGAGGGGAGGATGAAAAACTGTTTTTT. As protein: CASSPGRGEDEKLFF.

The V and J genes are TRBV3-1 and TRBJ1-6; D uncertain. Germline lookup yields CDR1 LGHDT and CDR2 YNNKEL (reference sequence). The CDR3 covers 12 residues. Trimming left V 5 bases short and J 7 bases short, with 6 bases between. CDR3 region: CASSGGNSPLHF. DNA for the CDR3: TGTGCCAGCAGCGGAGGGAATTCACCCCTCCACTTT.

Many counts were recorded for this clonotype. The chain combines TRBV5-1 with TRBJ2-3; D is unresolved. The CDR3 loop spans 14 amino acids. Per the germline V gene, CDR1 is SGHRS and CDR2 is YFSETQ. The V and J ends lost 0 bases and 2 bases respectively, with 7 bases between them. DNA for the CDR3: TGCGCCAGCAGCTTGGGCACCTACACAGATACGCAGTATTTT. It codes for CASSLGTYTDTQYF.